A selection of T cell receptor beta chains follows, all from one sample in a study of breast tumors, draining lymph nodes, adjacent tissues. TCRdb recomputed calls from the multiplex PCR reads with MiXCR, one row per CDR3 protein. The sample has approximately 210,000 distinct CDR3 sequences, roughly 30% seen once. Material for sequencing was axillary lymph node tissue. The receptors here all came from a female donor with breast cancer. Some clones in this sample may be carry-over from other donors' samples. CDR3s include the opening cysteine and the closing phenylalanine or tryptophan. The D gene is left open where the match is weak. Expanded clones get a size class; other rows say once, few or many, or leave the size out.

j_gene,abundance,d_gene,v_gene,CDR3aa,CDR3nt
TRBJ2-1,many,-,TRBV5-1,CASSLVGSSYNEQFF,TGCGCCAGCAGCTTGGTGGGTAGCTCCTACAATGAGCAGTTCTTC
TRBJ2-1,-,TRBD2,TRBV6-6,CASSPPGLVTNEQFF,TGTGCCAGCAGTCCCCCGGGACTAGTAACCAATGAGCAGTTCTTC
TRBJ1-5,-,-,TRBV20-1,CSARVSSGAIQETQHF,TGCAGTGCTAGAGTTTCTAGCGGGGCCATCCAAGAGACCCAGCATTTT
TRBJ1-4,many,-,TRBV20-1,CSARRGGHNEKLFF,TGCAGTGCTAGACGCGGGGGTCATAATGAAAAACTGTTTTTT
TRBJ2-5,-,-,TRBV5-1,CASSFRDPEDTQYF,TGCGCCAGCAGCTTCCGGGACCCGGAAGACACCCAGTACTTC
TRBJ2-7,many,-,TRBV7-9,CASSFQGAEQYF,TGTGCCAGCAGTTTCCAAGGAGCCGAGCAGTACTTC
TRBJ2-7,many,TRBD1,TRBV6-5,CASRDRVYEQYF,TGTGCCAGCAGGGACAGGGTCTACGAGCAGTACTTC
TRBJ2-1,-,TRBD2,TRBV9,CASSLGLAGGGDEQFF,TGTGCCAGCAGCTTAGGGCTAGCGGGAGGCGGGGATGAGCAGTTCTTC
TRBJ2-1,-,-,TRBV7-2,CASSPTGLSSYNEQFF,TGTGCCAGCAGCCCTACAGGGTTGAGCTCCTACAATGAGCAGTTCTTC
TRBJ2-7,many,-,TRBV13,CASSLGRGSSYEQYF,TGTGCCAGCAGCTTAGGCCGGGGTAGCTCCTACGAGCAGTACTTC
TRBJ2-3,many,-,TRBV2,CASRALQGIQTQYF,TGTGCCAGCAGGGCGTTACAGGGAATCCAAACGCAGTATTTT
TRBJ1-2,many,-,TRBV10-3,CAISEYRDTYGYTF,TGTGCCATCAGTGAGTACAGGGATACTTATGGCTACACCTTC
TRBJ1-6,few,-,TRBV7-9,CASSPGWVKESPLHF,TGTGCCAGCAGCCCCGGGTGGGTGAAGGAATCACCCCTCCACTTT
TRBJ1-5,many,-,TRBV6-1,CASSENGQPQHF,TGTGCCAGCAGTGAAAACGGGCAGCCCCAGCATTTT
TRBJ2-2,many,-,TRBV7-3,CASSLRLHTGELFF,TGTGCCAGCAGCTTACGGCTGCACACCGGGGAGCTGTTTTTT
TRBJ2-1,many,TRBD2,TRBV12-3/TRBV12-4,CASSLLGAGGNNEQFF,TGTGCCAGCAGCCTCCTGGGAGCGGGAGGTAACAATGAGCAGTTCTTC
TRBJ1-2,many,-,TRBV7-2,CASSLGVAASF,TGTGCCAGCAGCTTAGGCGTTGCCGCGTCCTTC
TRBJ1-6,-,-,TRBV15,CATSRPPGALKFPLHF,TGTGCCACCAGCAGACCCCCGGGCGCCCTTAAATTCCCCCTCCACTTT
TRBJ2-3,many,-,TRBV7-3,CASSFGTSTDTQYF,TGTGCCAGCAGCTTTGGGACTAGCACAGATACGCAGTATTTT
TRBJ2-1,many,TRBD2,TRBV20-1,CSAERTSGLRNEQFF,TGCAGTGCCGAAAGGACTAGCGGGCTGAGGAATGAGCAGTTCTTC
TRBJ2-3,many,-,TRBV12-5,CASGLGVGLSTDTQYF,TGTGCTAGTGGCCTGGGGGTGGGTCTTAGCACAGATACGCAGTATTTT
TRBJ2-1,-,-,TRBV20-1,CSARKGSYNEQFF,TGCAGTGCTAGAAAGGGCTCCTACAATGAGCAGTTCTTC
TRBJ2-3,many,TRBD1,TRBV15,CATSDFRDRGTDTQYF,TGTGCCACCAGCGACTTTCGGGACAGGGGCACAGATACGCAGTATTTT